This note documents a single TCR beta chain sequence. The record originates from a study of blood T cell repertoires in COVID-19. Study-level information: Sites in the United States, Italy and Spain provided acute and convalescent COVID-19 samples. PBMCs, B-cell-depleted T cells, or T cells were the source of the cDNA or gDNA that made up the material.

The V and J ends lost 5 bases and 5 bases respectively, with 8 bases between them. Per the germline V gene, CDR1 is KGHDR and CDR2 is SFDVKD. This CDR3 comprises 12 residues. Authors' data handling: Amplification of reference gene primers was used by the study to estimate nucleated cell counts. Only in-frame clones appear in the TCRdb table, and some are missing; sequencing was by immunoSEQ multiplex PCR. D and trimming come from the DNA, and the V and J calls and clone size come from that table. The sample contains over 100,000 clones, 85% to 90% of which appear only once. The source is a man aged 45 to 65 with acute or convalescent COVID-19. What was sequenced was peripheral blood. The chain employs TRBV24-1 and TRBJ2-5; unclear D gene. The CDR3 loop reads CATSGPRETQYF. CDR3 bases: TGTGCCACCAGTGGCCCCCGGGAGACCCAGTACTTC.